This T cell receptor beta chain was identified in a study of siplizumab effects on memory and regulatory T cells. Study details: Investigators ran mixed lymphocyte reactions in pairs, testing siplizumab at 1 ug/mL against no drug. Study-level points and caveats: Only a minority of proliferating CD4+ or CD8+ clones had an assignable naive or memory phenotype, with roughly 75-97% lacking one.

Assay used: immunoSEQ multiplex PCR; TCRdb lists only in-frame clones, some missing. The data show 12,000 or so clones, 45% to 50% seen once. Germline V gives CDR1 SGHRS, CDR2 YFSETQ. Trimming shortened V by 4 bases and J by 1 base, and 12 bases separated the two germline ends. The CDR3 sequence is 15 residues long. Coculturing was carried out on the mixed lymphocyte reaction cells. It lasted under seven days and was done at 37°C. Worth noting for this clone: The antigen remains undetermined.

The sequenced sample consisted of CFSE-low (dividing) CD8+ T cells sorted from an allogeneic mixed lymphocyte reaction. The source is a human donor in good health; the cells came from an allogeneic mixed lymphocyte reaction. Some clones in this sample may be carry-over from other donors' samples. The rearrangement uses TRBV5-1 and TRBJ1-5; a weak D match, TRBD1 (6 bases). The CDR3 protein is CASSLTGASNQPQHF. The CDR3 DNA reads as TGCGCCAGCAGCCTGACAGGCGCGAGCAATCAGCCCCAGCATTTT.